This entry is about one T cell receptor (beta chain). What it recognizes is unknown. Using immunoSEQ multiplex PCR, the repertoire was profiled, and TCRdb retains in-frame clones only, with some absent. The sample lists 15,000 or so clones; about 93% were seen once. The sample is drawn from a study of somatic mutations in cytotoxic T cells in rheumatoid arthritis. General study results and limits: Nobody had found out which antigens the expanded CD8+ clones targeted.

CDR3 size: 13 residues. V gave up 10 bases and J gave up 2 bases, with 11 bases separating them. Germline V gene lookup returns CDR1 LNHDA and CDR2 SQIVND (reference sequence). The sequenced material came from CD4+ T cells sorted from blood. The TCR comes from a man in his 70s with rheumatoid arthritis. This chain links TRBV19 with TRBJ1-4; D unclear. The CDR3 region has the DNA TGTGCCACCAACGGAGCCACTAATGAAAAACTGTTTTTT. Translation: CATNGATNEKLFF.